A single TCR beta chain is shown here with its context. Its specific antigen is unknown. No clone much larger than this one lies a single base away; base qualities are absent. This sample was included in a study of blood T cell repertoires in COVID-19 (TCRdb year 2020). For the wider study: The collaborator samples originated in the United States, Italy and Spain and spanned the acute and convalescent phases of COVID-19. The prospective study material was composed of cDNA or gDNA derived from T cells, B-cell-depleted T cells, or PBMCs. The dataset comprised deeply sampled blood TCRbeta repertoires from subjects exposed to, actively infected with, or recovered from COVID-19. The repertoires were made available in a free public database intended to serve as a resource for research on the immune response to SARS-CoV-2. The samples were drawn from two sources: the first 160 participants of the ongoing ImmuneRACE study, and 1,254 subjects contributed by 6 global collaborators. Sample metadata almost always included a de-identified subject ID, COVID-19 status, age in years and sex. Where available, HLA class I and class II types were obtained from metadata supplied by the sample provider rather than from assay-based typing.

Each collaborating institution followed its own protocols to collect whole blood in K2EDTA tubes. For TCRbeta analysis, collaborator samples were shipped as frozen whole blood, as isolated PBMCs, or as DNA extracted from either sample type. The junction carries 23 bases between V and J, which are trimmed by 1 base and 7 bases respectively. From a lookup of the germline V gene (reference sequence), CDR1 and CDR2 are LGHDT and YNNKEL. The CDR3 starts with the cysteine, ends with the phenylalanine, and has 18 residues. The kept DNA is CDR3 alone, 54 bases in frame from the first base. TCRbeta CDR3 regions were amplified from genomic DNA using the immunoSEQ Assay, a bias-controlled multiplex PCR. Regarding the original processing steps: The number of nucleated cells in each sample was estimated from the amplification of reference gene primers within the assay. Sequence reads were collapsed and filtered to measure the absolute abundance of every unique TCRbeta CDR3 rearrangement. Productive Simpson clonality was computed per sample as the square root of Simpson's diversity index over productive rearrangements. TCRdb took this table from immuneACCESS and kept in-frame rearrangements with V and J called. Such tables lack part of the clones; where checked against another copy, unresolved V genes explain under half of the gap, and the rest is unexplained. Clonal size and the V and J genes are those of that table, whereas D and trimming came from the DNA. The sample yields hundreds of thousands of clones; 86% were counted once. The ten largest make up 1.4% of the sample.

Here is what the overall study found, with its caveats: How much clinical and demographic metadata was included differed by source and by participant, and the metadata was provided uncurated.

The TCR comes from a woman aged 25 to 39 with active or convalescent COVID-19. The sequence links TRBV3-1 (or the pseudogene TRBV3-2) to TRBJ2-1; possibly the D gene is TRBD2, per 6 matching bases. Material for sequencing was peripheral blood. For the CDR3, the sequence is CASSQAGLALGVWNEQFF. The bases are TGTGCCAGCAGCCAAGCGGGGCTAGCGCTTGGGGTTTGGAATGAGCAGTTCTTC.